Listed below are T cell receptor beta chains from one sample, sequenced in a study of low-dose radiotherapy and immunotherapy resistance in tumors. TCRdb analysed the reads with MiXCR anew, one entry per CDR3 protein. The sample lists around 90,000 distinct CDR3 sequences; around 18% were seen once. The sequencing here drew on PBMCs, taken before treatment. The receptors here all came from a male donor with prostate cancer. The CDR3 runs from the conserved cysteine through the conserved F or W. Fields, in order: V gene, D gene, clone size, J gene, CDR3 protein, CDR3 DNA. A D gene is named only where the DNA matches it firmly. Size is stated for part of the rows, as once, few or many counts, or as a class when the clone is expanded.

V gene: TRBV27
D gene: NA
clone size: NA
J gene: TRBJ1-1
CDR3 protein: CASSYRTETEAFF
CDR3 DNA: TGTGCCAGCAGTTACCGGACGGAAACTGAAGCTTTCTTT

V gene: TRBV15
D gene: TRBD2
clone size: many
J gene: TRBJ2-1
CDR3 protein: CATSKAGGLYNEQFF
CDR3 DNA: TGTGCCACCAGCAAAGCGGGGGGGCTTTACAATGAGCAGTTCTTC

V gene: TRBV12-3/TRBV12-4
D gene: NA
clone size: many
J gene: TRBJ1-6
CDR3 protein: CASSPSMGYNSPLHF
CDR3 DNA: TGTGCCAGCAGCCCCTCCATGGGGTATAATTCACCCCTCCACTTT

V gene: TRBV6-5
D gene: TRBD1
clone size: many
J gene: TRBJ2-7
CDR3 protein: CASRKQGAGAYEQYF
CDR3 DNA: TGTGCCAGCAGAAAACAGGGGGCTGGGGCCTACGAGCAGTACTTC

V gene: TRBV9
D gene: NA
clone size: many
J gene: TRBJ1-1
CDR3 protein: CASSVGGTMNTEAFF
CDR3 DNA: TGTGCCAGCAGCGTCGGGGGGACCATGAACACTGAAGCTTTCTTT

V gene: TRBV7-8
D gene: NA
clone size: NA
J gene: TRBJ2-5
CDR3 protein: CASSLAIAGETQYF
CDR3 DNA: TGTGCCAGCAGCTTAGCTATAGCTGGGGAGACCCAGTACTTC

V gene: TRBV24-1
D gene: NA
clone size: many
J gene: TRBJ2-1
CDR3 protein: CATHGGSTSSSYNEQFF
CDR3 DNA: TGTGCCACCCACGGTGGGTCCACCTCCAGCTCCTACAATGAGCAGTTCTTC

V gene: TRBV30
D gene: NA
clone size: many
J gene: TRBJ2-3
CDR3 protein: CAWISKGLEADTQYF
CDR3 DNA: TGTGCCTGGATATCAAAAGGGCTTGAGGCAGATACGCAGTATTTT

V gene: TRBV9
D gene: TRBD2
clone size: many
J gene: TRBJ2-3
CDR3 protein: CASSVAGGRTDTQYF
CDR3 DNA: TGTGCCAGCAGCGTTGCGGGGGGGCGCACAGATACGCAGTATTTT

V gene: TRBV21-1
D gene: NA
clone size: many
J gene: TRBJ2-7
CDR3 protein: CASSYHRRGAPWHYEQYF
CDR3 DNA: TGTGCCAGCAGCTACCATCGAAGGGGGGCCCCTTGGCACTACGAGCAGTACTTC

V gene: TRBV18
D gene: NA
clone size: NA
J gene: TRBJ1-6
CDR3 protein: CASSPKGPGGSYNSPLHF
CDR3 DNA: TGTGCCAGCTCACCGAAAGGGCCCGGGGGGTCCTATAATTCACCCCTCCACTTT

V gene: TRBV7-2
D gene: TRBD1
clone size: many
J gene: TRBJ2-5
CDR3 protein: CASSPGQGLIQYF
CDR3 DNA: TGTGCCAGCAGCCCAGGACAGGGGCTTATCCAGTACTTC

V gene: TRBV2
D gene: TRBD1
clone size: many
J gene: TRBJ2-3
CDR3 protein: CASIRPGQATDTQYF
CDR3 DNA: TGTGCCAGCATCCGGCCCGGACAGGCCACAGATACGCAGTATTTT

V gene: TRBV24-1
D gene: NA
clone size: NA
J gene: TRBJ2-7
CDR3 protein: CATSDFTGGIYEQYF
CDR3 DNA: TGTGCCACCAGTGATTTCACCGGTGGAATCTACGAGCAGTACTTC

V gene: TRBV5-1
D gene: TRBD2
clone size: many
J gene: TRBJ2-2
CDR3 protein: CASSLARGANTGELFF
CDR3 DNA: TGCGCCAGCAGCTTGGCACGGGGGGCGAACACCGGGGAGCTGTTTTTT

V gene: TRBV28
D gene: NA
clone size: many
J gene: TRBJ2-5
CDR3 protein: CASSFGVQETQYF
CDR3 DNA: TGTGCCAGCAGTTTTGGGGTACAAGAGACCCAGTACTTC

V gene: TRBV7-6
D gene: NA
clone size: many
J gene: TRBJ2-7
CDR3 protein: CASSLAGTPYEQYF
CDR3 DNA: TGTGCCAGCAGCTTAGCGGGAACGCCCTACGAGCAGTACTTC

V gene: TRBV6-4
D gene: NA
clone size: many
J gene: TRBJ2-3
CDR3 protein: CASSVGATDTQYF
CDR3 DNA: TGTGCCAGCAGTGTTGGGGCCACAGATACGCAGTATTTT

V gene: TRBV6-6
D gene: TRBD2
clone size: many
J gene: TRBJ2-3
CDR3 protein: CASSISGGGDTQYF
CDR3 DNA: TGTGCCAGCAGCATTAGCGGGGGTGGAGATACGCAGTATTTT

V gene: TRBV12-3/TRBV12-4
D gene: NA
clone size: many
J gene: TRBJ1-3
CDR3 protein: CASSMVIGNTIYF
CDR3 DNA: TGTGCCAGCAGTATGGTAATTGGGAACACCATATATTTT

V gene: TRBV9
D gene: TRBD2
clone size: NA
J gene: TRBJ2-7
CDR3 protein: CASSGQAGAERSEQYF
CDR3 DNA: TGTGCCAGCAGCGGGCAAGCGGGAGCAGAAAGGTCGGAGCAGTACTTC

V gene: TRBV6-2/TRBV6-3
D gene: NA
clone size: few
J gene: TRBJ1-2
CDR3 protein: CASSAGRITNYGYTF
CDR3 DNA: TGTGCCAGCAGTGCGGGACGGATAACTAACTATGGCTACACCTTC

V gene: TRBV12-3/TRBV12-4
D gene: TRBD2
clone size: few
J gene: TRBJ2-7
CDR3 protein: CASSLMSGSHYEQYF
CDR3 DNA: TGTGCCAGCAGTTTAATGAGCGGGAGCCACTACGAGCAGTACTTC

V gene: TRBV2
D gene: TRBD2
clone size: many
J gene: TRBJ2-1
CDR3 protein: CASRTSGGANEQFF
CDR3 DNA: TGTGCCAGCCGGACTAGCGGGGGGGCCAATGAGCAGTTCTTC

V gene: TRBV28
D gene: TRBD1
clone size: NA
J gene: TRBJ2-7
CDR3 protein: CASSLGTGTYEQYF
CDR3 DNA: TGTGCCAGCAGTTTAGGGACAGGGACCTACGAGCAGTACTTC

V gene: TRBV29-1
D gene: NA
clone size: many
J gene: TRBJ2-3
CDR3 protein: CSVKGRLAAPDTQYF
CDR3 DNA: TGCAGCGTGAAGGGTCGGCTAGCCGCGCCAGATACGCAGTATTTT

V gene: TRBV19
D gene: TRBD1
clone size: many
J gene: TRBJ2-1
CDR3 protein: CASRRYGTVNEQFF
CDR3 DNA: TGTGCCAGTAGGCGTTACGGGACAGTGAATGAGCAGTTCTTC

V gene: TRBV7-2
D gene: TRBD1
clone size: many
J gene: TRBJ2-5
CDR3 protein: CASSLRTGPETQYF
CDR3 DNA: TGTGCCAGCAGCCTACGGACAGGGCCAGAGACCCAGTACTTC

V gene: TRBV27
D gene: NA
clone size: many
J gene: TRBJ1-4
CDR3 protein: CASSTPGPYEKLFF
CDR3 DNA: TGTGCCAGCAGCACCCCGGGCCCTTATGAAAAACTGTTTTTT

V gene: TRBV6-6
D gene: NA
clone size: many
J gene: TRBJ2-1
CDR3 protein: CASSYGQGFNEQFF
CDR3 DNA: TGTGCCAGCAGTTACGGTCAGGGCTTCAATGAGCAGTTCTTC

V gene: TRBV19
D gene: TRBD1
clone size: many
J gene: TRBJ2-2
CDR3 protein: CASKQTGWDTGELFF
CDR3 DNA: TGTGCCAGTAAGCAGACAGGGTGGGACACCGGGGAGCTGTTTTTT

V gene: TRBV7-8
D gene: TRBD1
clone size: few
J gene: TRBJ1-1
CDR3 protein: CASSTRQGLGTEAFF
CDR3 DNA: TGTGCCAGCAGCACCCGACAGGGCCTTGGCACTGAAGCTTTCTTT

V gene: TRBV30
D gene: TRBD1
clone size: many
J gene: TRBJ1-6
CDR3 protein: CAWSLGQSNSPLHF
CDR3 DNA: TGTGCCTGGAGTCTGGGACAGTCGAATTCACCCCTCCACTTT

V gene: TRBV1
D gene: NA
clone size: NA
J gene: TRBJ1-2
CDR3 protein: CASSQDWGRTYGYTF
CDR3 DNA: TGCGCCAGCAGCCAAGATTGGGGCAGAACTTATGGCTACACCTTC

V gene: TRBV4-1
D gene: NA
clone size: many
J gene: TRBJ1-1
CDR3 protein: CASSQSRGMNTEAFF
CDR3 DNA: TGCGCCAGCAGCCAGAGCAGAGGGATGAACACTGAAGCTTTCTTT

V gene: TRBV28
D gene: TRBD2
clone size: many
J gene: TRBJ2-3
CDR3 protein: CASSQTSGSWLDTQYF
CDR3 DNA: TGTGCCAGCAGCCAAACAAGCGGGAGTTGGCTAGATACGCAGTATTTT

V gene: TRBV7-2
D gene: NA
clone size: many
J gene: TRBJ2-3
CDR3 protein: CASSLTGDTQYF
CDR3 DNA: TGTGCCAGCAGCTTAACGGGAGATACGCAGTATTTT

V gene: TRBV20-1
D gene: NA
clone size: many
J gene: TRBJ2-7
CDR3 protein: CSARGGILSGQYF
CDR3 DNA: TGCAGTGCTAGAGGGGGGATTTTAAGTGGGCAGTACTTC

V gene: TRBV7-6
D gene: NA
clone size: many
J gene: TRBJ1-1
CDR3 protein: CASSFPSRAVNTEAFF
CDR3 DNA: TGTGCCAGCAGCTTCCCTTCCCGGGCAGTAAACACTGAAGCTTTCTTT

V gene: TRBV20-1
D gene: NA
clone size: many
J gene: TRBJ2-3
CDR3 protein: CSASPPRDTQYF
CDR3 DNA: TGCAGTGCTAGTCCCCCCCGGGATACGCAGTATTTT

V gene: TRBV10-3
D gene: TRBD2
clone size: many
J gene: TRBJ2-6
CDR3 protein: CATFSGGISGANVLTF
CDR3 DNA: TGTGCCACCTTTAGCGGGGGGATCTCTGGGGCCAACGTCCTGACTTTC